This entry is about one T cell receptor (beta chain). Antigen: not known. J lost 1 base, V lost 5 bases, and 11 bases had no gene match. Germline V gene sequence: CDR1 MNHEY, CDR2 SMNVEV (reference sequence). The CDR3 sequence is 17 residues long. cDNA serving as the sequencing template came from extracted, reverse transcribed RNA. The repertoire was sequenced with immunoSEQ multiplex PCR; TCRdb's copy has only in-frame clones and lacks some. There are under 15,000 clones in the sample; over 60% occur only once, and more than 14% lies in the top ten. These data come from a study of CD8+ T cells in alopecia areata. At the level of the study: It was oral tofacitinib, at 5 to 10 mg twice daily, that treated patients received. Study-wide results and limits: Sharing of TCRs across patients appeared less clear than in mice, possibly for HLA-related reasons. Alphabeta T cells residing in normal skin are also sequenced in scalp samples.

The investigators collected lesional scalp punch biopsies and peripheral blood from alopecia areata patients. The sequence was collected from a human donor with alopecia areata. The genes are TRBV27 and TRBJ2-5, with 9 positions matching TRBD1. The specimen was skin. The CDR3 sequence is CASSKHKDRGPQETQYF. The DNA for the CDR3 is TGTGCCAGCAGTAAACATAAGGACAGGGGCCCCCAAGAGACCCAGTACTTC.